Following are 21 T cell receptor beta chains from one sample sequenced in a study of shared clonotypes between healthy human individuals. Profiling relied on immunoSEQ multiplex PCR, and the TCRdb table lists in-frame clones only, not all of them. Altogether roughly 500,000 clones are present, approximately 95% being singletons, with the ten largest covering about 0.067%. The sequenced sample was naive CD4+ T cells sorted from blood. This sample's subset: CD45RA+ positively selected. All receptors derive from a woman in her 30s in good health.

The chain combines TRBV7-9 with TRBJ2-3; no definite D call. This CDR3 region has 15 residues. Germline CDR1 is SEHNR and CDR2 is FQNEAQ (reference sequence). Trimming cost V 5 bases and J 6 bases, with 18 bases left between them. The CDR3 region is CASSPRLHRRDTQYF. The CDR3 DNA follows: TGTGCCAGCAGCCCCCGCCTGCATCGGCGGGATACGCAGTATTTT.

The chain employs TRBV27 and TRBJ1-1; D remains unclear. Germline values: CDR1 MNHEY, CDR2 SMNVEV (reference sequence). Trimming removed 4 bases at V and 10 bases at J, with 16 bases between. The length of the CDR3 is 13 residues. The CDR3 here is CASSSSGPRGAFF. In DNA, the CDR3 is TGTGCCAGCAGTTCATCCGGGCCCCGCGGAGCTTTCTTT.

Details on this clone: Other nucleotide sequences from this sample produce the same CDR3. The rearrangement uses TRBV6-1 and TRBJ1-5; D gene ambiguous. With 8 bases removed from V and 1 base from J, the gap between germline ends came to 6 bases. The CDR3 is 12 amino acids. Germline V gene data show CDR1 as MNHNS and CDR2 as SASEGT. Here the CDR3 DNA reads TGTGCCAGCTCCGAGAGCAATCAGCCCCAGCATTTT. This gives the protein CASSESNQPQHF.

This clone was detected only once. This chain uses TRBV18 with TRBJ2-7, with TRBD1 matching over 7 bases. This CDR3 region has 16 residues. With V trimmed by 3 bases and J by 2 bases, 10 bases remained unmatched. The V gene's germline CDR1 is KGHSH and CDR2 LQKENI. DNA of the CDR3: TGTGCCAGCTCACCGGACAGGTATAGGGGCACCTACGAGCAGTACTTC. Residues: CASSPDRYRGTYEQYF.

The V call is TRBV19, the J call TRBJ2-1; TRBD1 is a possible D gene (7 bases). The germline gives CDR1 LNHDA, CDR2 SQIVND (reference sequence). This CDR3 region has 13 residues. V shed 7 bases and J shed 6 bases, with 13 bases lying between them. The CDR3 DNA sequence: TGTGCCAGTAAATTGCAGGGGGGCAATGAGCAGTTCTTC. Its translation is CASKLQGGNEQFF.

This chain uses TRBV5-1 with TRBJ1-2; D call uncertain. The CDR3 runs 19 residues. V lost 5 bases, J lost 0 bases, and 26 bases lay in between. CDR1 and CDR2 (germline): SGHRS, YFSETQ. The CDR3 DNA reads TGCGCCAGCAGGGGGTTTGAAGTACTGCCAAGCCAGACTAACTATGGCTACACCTTC. Translating gives CASRGFEVLPSQTNYGYTF.

The chain uses TRBV5-1 and TRBJ2-7; the match to TRBD2 covers 9 bases. Germline CDR1 SGHRS, CDR2 YFSETQ. The V segment lost 3 bases and the J segment 3 bases; nucleotides outside the gene matches: 10. The CDR3 sequence is 16 residues long. In DNA, the CDR3 is TGCGCCAGCAGCTCCTGGATAGCGGGAGAAGGCTACGAGCAGTACTTC. It encodes CASSSWIAGEGYEQYF.

The chain employs TRBV10-1 and TRBJ2-2, with D hard to call. CDR1 is WNHNN and CDR2 is SYGVQD in the germline V gene (reference sequence). This CDR3 contains 12 residues. The germline V and J ends were trimmed by 7 bases and 4 bases, with 7 bases remaining between them. The CDR3 loop is CASNTRTGELFF. In nucleotides, the CDR3 is TGCGCCAGCAACACCCGCACCGGGGAGCTGTTTTTT.

CDR3 DNA: TGTGCCAGCAAAGAGGGCACTGAAGCTTTCTTT. This codes for CASKEGTEAFF. The chain carries TRBV2 and TRBJ1-1, with no clear D. CDR3 length equals 11 residues. CDR1 is SNHLY and CDR2 is FYNNEI in the germline V gene. Deletions cut 7 bases from V and 4 bases from J, with 7 bases between. The full variable domain, its missing parts supplied by reference TRBV2 and TRBJ1-1, is EPEVTQTPSHQVTQMGQEVILRCVPISNHLYFYWYRQILGQKVEFLVSFYNNEISEKSEIFDDQFSVERPDGSNFTLKIRSTKLEDSAMYFCASKEGTEAFFGQGTRLTVV.

The J gene is TRBJ2-3, the V gene TRBV27; D gene ambiguous. The V gene's germline CDR1 is MNHEY and CDR2 SMNVEV (reference sequence). V was cut by 6 bases and J by 4 bases, with 17 bases left in between. CDR3 length: 15 amino acids. CDR3 region: CASRVGLLSSDTQYF. The CDR3 DNA reads TGTGCCAGCAGGGTCGGCCTACTCAGCTCAGATACGCAGTATTTT.

The CDR3 loop is CASSWQTQETQYF. In nucleotides, the CDR3 is TGCGCCAGCAGCTGGCAAACCCAAGAGACCCAGTACTTC. The chain is built from TRBV5-1 and TRBJ2-5; D call uncertain. CDR1 is SGHRS and CDR2 is YFSETQ in the germline V gene. This CDR3 has 13 residues. V lost 3 bases, J lost 1 base, and 7 bases lay in between.

The rearrangement uses TRBV18 and TRBJ2-1, with 8 bases matching TRBD2. Germline V CDR1 and CDR2: KGHSH, LQKENI. V trimming: 1 base; J trimming: 6 bases; junction bases outside the gene matches: 5. The CDR3 has 15 amino acids. The CDR3 spells CASSPLSGSGNEQFF. The CDR3 region has the DNA TGTGCCAGCTCACCACTAAGCGGGAGTGGCAATGAGCAGTTCTTC.

Points on this clone: Its ends do not fully match the called genes, so a read error is possible. The gene calls are TRBV6-5 and TRBJ2-7; 9 bases are a match to TRBD2. The CDR3 contains 16 residues. The germline V gene has CDR1 MNHEY and CDR2 SVGAGI. The CDR3 loop reads CASSYGSSGSSHEQYF. In DNA form, the CDR3 reads TGTGCCAGCAGTTACGGTAGTAGCGGGAGCTCCCACGAGCAGTACTTC.

In its sample, this clone was seen once. This chain links TRBV18 with TRBJ2-7; TRBD2 agrees at 12 bases. This CDR3 is built from 14 residues. V was clipped by 3 bases and J by 5 bases; unmatched bases: 2. CDR1 and CDR2 from the germline V gene are KGHSH and LQKENI. CDR3 in DNA: TGTGCCAGCTCACCGGGACTAGCGGGCCACGAGCAGTACTTC. It encodes CASSPGLAGHEQYF.

The V call is TRBV29-1, the J call TRBJ2-3, with D tentatively TRBD2 (5 bases). Trimming took off 2 bases at V and 1 base at J, with 10 bases between the two ends. CDR1 is SQVTM and CDR2 is ANQGSEA in the germline V gene. This CDR3 has 14 residues. The CDR3 is CSVEYLGGTDTQYF. CDR3 bases: TGCAGCGTTGAATATTTGGGAGGCACAGATACGCAGTATTTT.

J is TRBJ2-7 and V is TRBV28, with D possibly being TRBD1 or TRBD2 (6 bases each). V lost 2 bases and J 0 bases, leaving 17 bases between the germline ends. The CDR3 contains 17 residues. Germline CDR1 reads MDHEN; CDR2 reads SYDVKM. This chain's CDR3 is CASSLQAGQHFSYEQYF. In DNA form, the CDR3 reads TGTGCCAGCAGTTTACAGGCGGGACAACACTTCTCCTACGAGCAGTACTTC.

This clone has just one count. The chain has TRBV11-2 and TRBJ2-7; 7 bases agree with TRBD2. V lost 2 bases, J lost 3 bases, and 7 bases stayed unmatched. The CDR3 totals 15 residues. Germline-derived CDR1 and CDR2 are SGHAT and FQNNGV. The CDR3 protein is CASSLIGGRIYEQYF. The CDR3 nucleotides are TGTGCCAGCAGCTTAATCGGCGGGAGAATCTACGAGCAGTACTTC.

Of note for this clone: The sample carries other DNA sequences with the same CDR3. The chain has TRBV19 and TRBJ1-4; 8 nucleotides line up with TRBD1. J lost 2 bases, V lost 6 bases, and 2 bases had no gene match. The CDR3 extends over 14 amino acids. Germline CDR1 reads LNHDA; CDR2 reads SQIVND (reference sequence). Here the CDR3 reads CASRGQATNEKLFF. The CDR3 bases are TGTGCCAGTAGGGGACAGGCTACTAATGAAAAACTGTTTTTT. The full variable domain, with the rest looked up from reference TRBV19 and TRBJ1-4, is DGGITQSPKYLFRKEGQNVTLSCEQNLNHDAMYWYRQDPGQGLRLIYYSQIVNDFQKGDIAEGYSVSREKKESFPLTVTSAQKNPTAFYLCASRGQATNEKLFFGSGTQLSVL.

The V gene is TRBV25-1, the J gene TRBJ2-1; 11 nucleotides agree with TRBD1. V dropped 4 bases and J dropped 4; count of bases not matched to a gene: 3. Germline V gene sequence: CDR1 MGHDK, CDR2 SYGVNS. CDR3 size: 15 residues. The CDR3 loop is CASSGTGGAYNEQFF. The CDR3 region has the DNA TGTGCCAGCAGTGGGACAGGGGGCGCTTACAATGAGCAGTTCTTC.

The J gene is TRBJ1-2, the V gene TRBV18; D remains ambiguous. Germline CDR1 reads KGHSH; CDR2 reads LQKENI. The germline V and J ends were trimmed by 0 bases and 7 bases, with 9 bases remaining between them. This CDR3 is built from 13 residues. CDR3 nucleotide sequence: TGTGCCAGCTCACCACCAAATGTAGGTGGCTACACCTTC. This translates into CASSPPNVGGYTF. Looking up the rest from reference TRBV18 and TRBJ1-2 gives the full variable domain: NAGVMQNPRHLVRRRGQEARLRCSPMKGHSHVYWYRQLPEEGLKFMVYLQKENIIDESGMPKERFSAEFPKEGPSILRIQQVVRGDSAAYFCASSPPNVGGYTFGSGTRLTVV.

This chain connects TRBV29-1 to TRBJ2-1; maybe TRBD1 (6 bases). CDR3 length equals 13 residues. V lost 5 bases and J lost 0, with 8 bases in between. Germline CDR1 and CDR2: SQVTM and ANQGSEA. CDR3 sequence (DNA): TGCAGCGTTCAGGACAGCTCCTACAATGAGCAGTTCTTC. Amino acids: CSVQDSSYNEQFF.